The sequence of this T cell receptor (beta chain) was determined in a study of blood T cells in healthy people across ages (dated by TCRdb to about 2015). At the level of the whole study: Template switching captured roughly one uniquely barcoded TCR beta cDNA molecule per two T cells in model experiments. Age-related changes in TCR beta repertoire diversity were measured in the study by deep sequencing normalized with unique cDNA molecular identifiers. The donors were divided into four age groups: young (average around 15 years), middle-aged (about 39), aged (around 59) and long-lived (82). To avoid experimental bias, donors of different ages were spread randomly across the sequencing lanes. Using the same blood draw, the study looked at two additional independent replicas of 1 million unique cDNA reads for two donors, one aged 18 to 30 and the other aged 80 or older.

This clonotype was seen a single time. The specificity of this receptor is unknown. No clone much larger than this one lies a single base away; base qualities are absent. Donors were 40 or so systemically healthy Caucasian individuals from Russia aged roughly 6 to 90 years. Each donor gave about 9.7 milliliters of peripheral blood, drawn into EDTA-treated Vacutainer tubes. Ficoll-Paque density-gradient centrifugation was used to isolate PBMCs, with at least 7 million obtained per sample. Total RNA, at least 6 micrograms per sample, was extracted from PBMCs with Trizol reagent. Naive CD45RAhigh/CD27high T cell percentages were measured by flow cytometry on a PBMC aliquot from every donor. The research as a whole found: Estimates of total diversity based on one million sequenced T cells were considered lower bounds and underestimates. Because the CMV infection status of the donors was unknown, age-related changes in expanded clonotypes may potentially have been confounded. Since profiling was done on bulk unsorted PBMCs, naive and antigen-experienced compartments could not be conclusively compared. Compared with the aged group, the long-lived group had more naive CD4+ T cells, fewer expanded clones and increased TCR diversity, a pattern suggesting age selection. The percentage of naive T cells measured by flow cytometry correlated strongly with observed TCR beta diversity. As age increased, observed TCR beta diversity per million T cells dropped in a roughly linear way, and a significant reduction was already evident by age about 40.

The CDR3 holds 13 amino acids from the cysteine to the phenylalanine. CDR3 DNA is the only sequence kept; it has 39 bases, read in frame from the first base. Library prep was done by 5' RACE. Sequencer: Illumina HiSeq 2500. A second PCR of roughly 6 to 11 cycles was run with a J-beta primer mix and a sample-barcoded 5' primer. A unique molecular identifier was introduced onto each TCR beta cDNA molecule by a template-switch 5' adaptor carrying 12 random nucleotides. Each sample yielded at least 3 million CDR3-containing paired-end reads. All of the RNA was converted into first-strand cDNA using the Mint cDNA synthesis kit, with a TRBC-specific oligonucleotide serving as the primer. All cDNA was treated with uracil-DNA glycosylase and then went through a first 18-cycle PCR with the universal primers M1SS and BC2_uni_R. The paper's processing steps were these. Each sample was normalized by randomly selecting 1 million high-quality reads, each carrying a distinct molecular identifier. Instead of being binned into consensus sequences, reads with shared molecular identifiers were discarded. MiTCR, run with a Q25 quality threshold and the strictest error-elimination algorithm, handled CDR3 identification, clonotype clustering and error correction. A nonparametric unseen species model with Euler transformation was used to estimate lower-bound total TCR beta diversity. The public sequencing data were trimmed at Q25 with fastp and processed into clonotypes with MiXCR by TCRdb, which kept only in-frame beta chains. Every CDR3 protein is listed once, alongside the most common genes and DNA of its rows. None of the V and J calls come from the authors' own analysis; TCRdb made them. This sample comprises 2 million or so distinct CDR3 sequences, roughly 52% of them detected only once. Of the sample, less than 2.5% falls within the top ten clones.

The chain joins TRBV21-1 to TRBJ2-1. TRBV21-1 is reported as a pseudogene. Source material: blood. This TCR derives from a woman in her 40s in good health. The nucleotide sequence reads as follows: TGTGCCAGCCCCAATTCCCAAGGAGTTGAGCAGTTCTTC. Its protein reads: CASPNSQGVEQFF.